The present T cell receptor beta chain was sequenced within a study of T-cell reconstitution after alpha-beta-depleted transplantation in children. Notes on the study in general: By about two months after transplant, alpha-beta T cells reportedly arose from several hundred graft clones that had expanded.

The authors prepared the TCRbeta library with unique molecular identifiers. MiXCR, applied by TCRdb to the PCR reads, yields one record per CDR3 protein. Here the sample spans just over 950,000 distinct CDR3 sequences, roughly 29% being singletons. Points on this clonotype: Antigen: not known.

Sequencing used PBMCs, mostly from graft donor cells, obtained 360 days after TCRalphabeta/CD19-depleted stem cell transplant. The source is a boy younger than two who had a stem cell transplant for SCID, so the T cells may come from the graft donor.

The CDR3 nucleotides are TGTGCCAGCAGTTTATTGGGGGGGCTGCCCACCGGGGAGCTGTTTTTT. Encoded protein: CASSLLGGLPTGELFF. The chain is built from TRBV12-3 or TRBV12-4 and TRBJ2-2; tentative D call: TRBD2 (7 bases). The CDR3 is 16 amino acids. The V end lost 2 bases, the J end lost 4 bases, and 14 bases lay between the germline ends.